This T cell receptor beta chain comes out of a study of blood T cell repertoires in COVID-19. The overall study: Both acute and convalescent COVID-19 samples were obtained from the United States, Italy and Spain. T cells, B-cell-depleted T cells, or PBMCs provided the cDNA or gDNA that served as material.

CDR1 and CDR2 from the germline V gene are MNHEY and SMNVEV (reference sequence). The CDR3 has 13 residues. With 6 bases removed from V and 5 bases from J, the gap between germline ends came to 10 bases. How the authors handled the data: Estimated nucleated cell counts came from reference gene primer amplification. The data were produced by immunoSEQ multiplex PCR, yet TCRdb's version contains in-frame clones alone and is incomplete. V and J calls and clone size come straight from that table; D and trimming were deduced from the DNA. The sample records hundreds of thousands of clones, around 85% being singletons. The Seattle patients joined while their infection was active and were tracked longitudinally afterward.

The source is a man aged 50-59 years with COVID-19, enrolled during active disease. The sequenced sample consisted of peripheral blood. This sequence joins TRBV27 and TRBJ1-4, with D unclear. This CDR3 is CASSSSGNEKLFF. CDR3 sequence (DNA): TGTGCCAGCAGCTCTAGTGGGAATGAAAAACTGTTTTTT.